The 26 T cell receptor beta chains in this list originate from one sample, sequenced in a study of monozygotic twins with inflammatory bowel disease. TCRdb re-called the 5' RACE reads, yielding one record per CDR3 amino acid sequence without DNA. The sample features some 400,000 distinct CDR3 sequences, with 2% to 3% in its top ten. Sequenced: blood. The receptors stem from a human donor with ulcerative colitis or Crohn's disease, or a healthy co-twin of an affected twin (not recorded which).

The CDR3 spells CAGLASGGSGYTF. The gene calls are TRBV7-9 and TRBJ1-2. From germline, CDR1 is SEHNR and CDR2 FQNEAQ (reference sequence). This CDR3 is built from 13 residues. Filled out from reference TRBV7-9 and TRBJ1-2, the complete variable domain reads DTGVSQNPRHKITKRGQNVTFRCDPISEHNRLYWYRQTLGQGPEFLTYFQNEAQLEKSRLLSDRFSAERPKGSFSTLEIQRTEQGDSAMYLCAGLASGGSGYTFGSGTRLTVV.

The chain employs TRBV27 and TRBJ2-5; TCRdb's D call of TRBD1 is untestable without DNA. CDR3 length: 16 amino acids. The germline V gene encodes CDR1 MNHEY and CDR2 SMNVEV (reference sequence). The CDR3 region is CASSERQGLVQETQYF.

The chain combines TRBV7-6 with TRBJ2-2. The CDR3 consists of 17 residues. The germline V gene encodes CDR1 SGHVS and CDR2 FNYEAQ. This CDR3 reads CASSLALSAVNTGELFF. The complete variable domain, with remaining parts taken from reference TRBV7-6 and TRBJ2-2, reads GAGVSQSPRYKVTKRGQDVALRCDPISGHVSLYWYRQALGQGPEFLTYFNYEAQQDKSGLPNDRFSAERPEGSISTLTIQRTEQRDSAMYRCASSLALSAVNTGELFFGEGSRLTVL.

The V gene is TRBV6-5, the J gene TRBJ2-5. CDR1 and CDR2 (germline): MNHEY, SVGAGI. This CDR3 region has 14 residues. The CDR3 spells CASSYSRHSETQYF.

This chain uses TRBV5-6 with TRBJ2-7. Germline V gene sequence: CDR1 SGHDT, CDR2 YYEEEE. The CDR3 extends over 12 amino acids. This CDR3 is CASSLQSYEQYF.

This rearrangement joins TRBV4-1 to TRBJ2-3. The germline gives CDR1 MGHRA, CDR2 YSYEKL. The CDR3 contains 14 residues. This CDR3 is CASSREHSTDTQYF.

This CDR3 reads CASSLGAPSYEQYF. The rearrangement uses TRBV7-2 and TRBJ2-7; TCRdb returns TRBD2, unconfirmable since there is no DNA. Germline V gives CDR1 SGHTA, CDR2 FQGNSA. This CDR3 has 14 amino acids.

This chain uses TRBV14 with TRBJ2-6; the D gene TCRdb calls, TRBD1, cannot be checked with no DNA. Germline values: CDR1 SGHDN, CDR2 FVKESK. The CDR3 covers 18 residues. The CDR3 loop reads CASSQEWGQGAGANVLTF.

The chain combines TRBV5-6 with TRBJ1-5. The CDR3 contains 17 residues. Germline V gene data show CDR1 as SGHDT and CDR2 as YYEEEE. CDR3: CASSLAGRDYSNQPQHF.

The rearrangement joins TRBV19 to TRBJ2-1; the D call of TRBD1 rests on TCRdb alone, since no DNA is present to check it. Germline V gives CDR1 LNHDA, CDR2 SQIVND (reference sequence). The CDR3 has 12 amino acids. CDR3: CASKRGGIEQFF.

The chain is built from TRBV4-2 and TRBJ1-1; checking the TCRdb D call of TRBD1 is not possible without DNA. Germline assignment: CDR1 LGHNA and CDR2 YNFKEQ. The CDR3 runs to 15 residues. The CDR3 loop is CATGSEGQSNTEAFF.

The chain employs TRBV27 and TRBJ2-1; absent DNA, TCRdb's TRBD2 call cannot be checked. Germline-derived CDR1 and CDR2 are MNHEY and SMNVEV (reference sequence). The CDR3 consists of 17 residues. The CDR3 region is CASSVAGGDLFGYEQFF.

This CDR3 is CSVHQNSYEQYF. V and J are TRBV29-1 and TRBJ2-7. The CDR3 spans 12 residues. CDR1 and CDR2 from the germline V gene are SQVTM and ANQGSEA.

The genes are TRBV27 and TRBJ2-7; TCRdb names TRBD2, which stays unverified in the absence of DNA. Germline V gene sequence: CDR1 MNHEY, CDR2 SMNVEV (reference sequence). This CDR3 is 16 amino acids long. Here the CDR3 reads CASSSPRSSGSYEQYF.

V is TRBV5-1 and J is TRBJ2-1; checking the TCRdb D call of TRBD2 is not possible without DNA. The CDR3 contains 17 residues. Germline loops: CDR1 SGHRS, CDR2 YFSETQ. The CDR3 reads CASSLDIVRRLGNEQFF.

The genes are TRBV29-1 and TRBJ2-3; TCRdb picks TRBD2, but there is no DNA to check that call. The CDR3 has 14 amino acids. Germline assignment: CDR1 SQVTM and CDR2 ANQGSEA. The CDR3 sequence is CSANGAGRADTQYF.

CDR3 sequence: CASGILNEQFF. This chain links TRBV12-5 with TRBJ2-1. The CDR3 totals 11 residues. Germline CDR1 is LGHNT and CDR2 is FRNRAP.

This chain joins TRBV12-3 or TRBV12-4 and TRBJ1-4; the TCRdb D gene call, TRBD1, has no DNA to confirm it. The CDR3 has 12 residues. CDR3: CASRTRQGGLFF.

This CDR3 reads CSATLGGSNTGELFF. V gene TRBV20-1 combines with J gene TRBJ2-2; absent DNA, TCRdb's TRBD1 call cannot be checked. CDR1 and CDR2 from the germline V gene are DFQATT and SNEGSKA (reference sequence). CDR3 length: 15 amino acids.

This sequence joins TRBV7-9 and TRBJ2-7; the TRBD1 assignment by TCRdb is unverifiable without DNA. The CDR3 has 14 amino acids. Germline CDR1 reads SEHNR; CDR2 reads FQNEAQ (reference sequence). The CDR3 spells CASSLPGTDYEQYF.

The chain uses TRBV12-3 or TRBV12-4 and TRBJ2-7. This CDR3 is 13 amino acids long. The CDR3 spells CASSLVRTYEQYF.

The rearrangement joins TRBV29-1 to TRBJ1-2. The length of the CDR3 is 11 residues. CDR1 is SQVTM, CDR2 ANQGSEA, per germline. The CDR3 loop is CSVLQNYGYTF.

The chain uses TRBV5-6 and TRBJ2-2; with no DNA, the TCRdb D assignment of TRBD2 cannot be verified. This CDR3 is 18 amino acids long. Germline V gives CDR1 SGHDT, CDR2 YYEEEE. The CDR3 spells CASTLGTSGAVNTGELFF.

This CDR3 reads CASSQIWDYSNEQFF. The rearrangement joins TRBV4-2 to TRBJ2-1; TCRdb returns TRBD2, unconfirmable since there is no DNA. Germline CDR1 is LGHNA and CDR2 is YNFKEQ. This CDR3 contains 15 residues.

The chain uses TRBV5-1 and TRBJ2-2. Germline CDR1 reads SGHRS; CDR2 reads YFSETQ. The CDR3 covers 12 residues. CDR3 sequence reads: CASSISDGELFF.

The chain carries TRBV5-1 and TRBJ1-1. Germline V gene data show CDR1 as SGHRS and CDR2 as YFSETQ. The CDR3 consists of 13 residues. CDR3: CASSRLMNTEAFF.